These 12 T cell receptor beta chains were all obtained from the same sample, sequenced in a study of T cell repertoires in cytomegalovirus infection. TCRdb reprocessed the reads via MiXCR and lists one record per CDR3 protein. The data hold 300,000 to 400,000 distinct CDR3 sequences, with around 18% observed a single time. The sample comprised PBMCs. These receptors originate from a human donor in good health (CMV status not recorded). Some clones in this sample may be carry-over from other donors' samples.

A single count supports this clonotype. This chain connects TRBV3-1 to TRBJ1-1; possibly TRBD1 for D (5 bases). There are 16 residues in the CDR3. Deletions cut 0 bases from V and 1 base from J, with 12 bases between. Germline CDR1 and CDR2: LGHDT and YNNKEL (reference sequence). The CDR3 here is CASSQEGTGKNTEAFF. Here the CDR3 DNA reads TGTGCCAGCAGCCAAGAAGGGACGGGAAAGAACACTGAAGCTTTCTTT.

The sample holds a few counts of this clonotype. The chain is built from TRBV5-1 and TRBJ2-1; no firm D call. Deletions cut 4 bases from V and 8 bases from J, with 19 bases between. This CDR3 is built from 15 residues. The germline V gene has CDR1 SGHRS and CDR2 YFSETQ. The CDR3 bases are TGCGCCAGCAGCACCCCAGACCGCGGTGGGGATGAGCAGTTCTTC. Translating it yields CASSTPDRGGDEQFF.

The rearrangement joins TRBV20-1 to TRBJ2-3; TRBD2 might be the D (6 bases). V lost 1 base to trimming and J lost 3 bases, with 8 bases between them. Per the germline V gene, CDR1 is DFQATT and CDR2 is SNEGSKA (reference sequence). The CDR3 is 13 amino acids. This CDR3 reads CSARAGGTDTQYF. The CDR3, as DNA: TGCAGTGCTAGAGCCGGGGGAACAGATACGCAGTATTTT.

This clonotype was seen only a few times. V usage is TRBV14 and J usage is TRBJ2-2, with unresolved D. V was pared by 4 bases and J by 5 bases, with 11 bases between. The CDR3 extends over 14 amino acids. Germline V gene lookup returns CDR1 SGHDN and CDR2 FVKESK. The CDR3 sequence: CASSRDIVTGELFF. The CDR3 bases are TGTGCCAGCAGCCGCGACATAGTAACCGGGGAGCTGTTTTTT.

There are a few counts of this clonotype. The CDR3 nucleotides read TGTGCCAGCAGTTTCACAGGGGATCGCAATCAGCCCCAGCATTTT. Residues: CASSFTGDRNQPQHF. The chain couples TRBV12-3 or TRBV12-4 to TRBJ1-5; 7 nucleotides align to TRBD1. The CDR3 has 15 residues. V shed 3 bases and J 2 bases; nucleotides not matched to a gene: 4.

As concerns this clonotype: A much larger clone lies one base from this, so it may be a read error. The CDR3 is CASSSLCQNQETQYF. The CDR3 coding sequence is TGTGCCAGCAGCTCCCTGTGTCAGAACCAAGAGACCCAGTACTTC. The chain couples TRBV7-2 to TRBJ2-5; unclear D gene. The V end lost 4 bases, the J end lost 0 bases, and 12 bases lay between the germline ends. Germline lookup yields CDR1 SGHTA and CDR2 FQGNSA. This CDR3 contains 15 residues.

In its sample, this clonotype was seen many times. In nucleotides, the CDR3 is TGTGCCAGCAGCCGCCGGGAGGGCCAAGAGACCCAGTACTTC. Translation gives CASSRREGQETQYF. The chain carries TRBV5-4 and TRBJ2-5; TRBD2 matches 8 bases. CDR1 and CDR2 (germline): SGHNT, YYREEE (reference sequence). After removal of 4 bases from V and 1 base from J, the junction contained 3 bases not matched to a gene. This CDR3 region has 14 residues.

Turning to this clonotype: A much larger clonotype is one base distant, so this may be a read error. V is TRBV12-3 or TRBV12-4 and J is TRBJ1-3; D possibly corresponds to TRBD1 (6 bases). The CDR3 extends over 13 amino acids. In DNA, the CDR3 is TGTGCCAGCCGCAGGGGAGGTGGAAACACCATACATTTT. Translated: CASRRGGGNTIHF.

J is TRBJ2-5 and V is TRBV27; TRBD2 agrees at 8 bases. Germline V gene lookup returns CDR1 MNHEY and CDR2 SMNVEV (reference sequence). The CDR3 has 16 residues. After removal of 5 bases from V and 5 bases from J, the junction contained 13 bases not matched to a gene. CDR3 protein: CASSDRGAGGAETQYF. The CDR3 DNA follows: TGTGCCAGCAGTGATAGGGGTGCGGGGGGCGCGGAGACCCAGTACTTC.

A remark on this clonotype: One end of the junction does not line up with germline, which may come from a read error. This chain connects TRBV12-3 or TRBV12-4 to TRBJ1-4, with D maybe TRBD1 (6 bases). The CDR3 is 16 residues long. The CDR3 DNA reads as TGCGCCAGCAGTTATCCCCCGGGACAAAATAATGAAAAACTGTTTTTT. Protein product: CASSYPPGQNNEKLFF.

This chain connects TRBV19 to TRBJ1-1; no clear D gene. The CDR3 runs to 17 residues. Germline CDR1 is LNHDA and CDR2 is SQIVND (reference sequence). Trimming removed 5 bases at V and 4 bases at J, with 23 bases between. Written as DNA, the CDR3 is TGTGCCAGTAGTTCTAATAAAGACGGGGTCCCACTCACTGAAGCTTTCTTT. Protein: CASSSNKDGVPLTEAFF.

The chain has TRBV4-2 and TRBJ2-1; 7 positions agree with TRBD2. This CDR3 region has 17 residues. Germline V gene data show CDR1 as LGHNA and CDR2 as YNFKEQ. The V and J ends lost 1 base and 4 bases, in that order; junction bases with no gene match: 10. CDR3 region: CASSQAAGTTYYNEQFF. CDR3 sequence (DNA): TGTGCCAGCAGCCAAGCAGCCGGGACTACCTATTACAATGAGCAGTTCTTC.